Given below is one TCR beta chain in context. This record comes from a study of blood T cell repertoires in COVID-19. Study as a whole: Some COVID-19 samples were acute and others convalescent; all came from the United States, Italy and Spain. T cells, B-cell-depleted T cells, or PBMCs supplied cDNA or gDNA.

Authors' data handling: Amplified reference gene primers provided the basis for estimating nucleated cell counts. The repertoire was sequenced with immunoSEQ multiplex PCR; TCRdb's copy has only in-frame clones and lacks some. V and J calls and clone size are copied from that table; D and trimming were computed from the DNA. The top ten hold over 7.5% of the sample, which has more than 85,000 clones, approximately 82% seen once. V gave up 3 bases and J gave up 0 bases, with 14 bases separating them. CDR1 is LNHDA, CDR2 SQIVND, per germline (reference sequence). The CDR3 runs 16 residues. This receptor was obtained from a man aged 55 to 70 with active or convalescent COVID-19. Sequencing was carried out using peripheral blood. This chain links TRBV19 with TRBJ1-2; perhaps TRBD1 as D (6 bases). The DNA of the CDR3 is TGTGCCAGTAGTATGGGACACATGGCGCCTAACTATGGCTACACCTTC. Its translation is CASSMGHMAPNYGYTF.